This T cell receptor (beta chain) was recovered during a study of blood T cell repertoires in COVID-19. The trim removed 0 bases at V and 9 bases at J, leaving 6 bases unmatched. The CDR3 is 16 residues long. Per the germline V gene, CDR1 is MNHEY and CDR2 is SVGAGI. Sequencing used immunoSEQ multiplex PCR; TCRdb keeps in-frame clones, though not all of them. The top ten hold approximately 6.3% of the sample, which has under 150,000 clones, around four fifths seen once. The clonotype originates from an elderly man with active or convalescent COVID-19. Sequenced material: peripheral blood. The chain couples TRBV6-5 to TRBJ1-6; 9 bases map to TRBD1. The CDR3 nucleotides read TGTGCCAGCAGTTACTCAGGGACAGGGTTTGGTTCACCCCTCCACTTT. It is translated as CASSYSGTGFGSPLHF.